The rows below give T cell receptor beta chains drawn from one sample of a study of regulatory T cells in long-lasting Graves disease. TCRdb reanalysed the multiplex PCR reads using MiXCR and keeps one entry per CDR3 protein. The table records hundreds of thousands of distinct CDR3 sequences, about 22% of them present only once. The sequences come from peripheral blood mononuclear cells (PBMCs), collected when the disease was refractory, from a patient treated with antithyroid drugs. The origin of the receptors is a female donor with Graves disease. CDR3s include the opening cysteine and the closing phenylalanine or tryptophan. D genes are given only for firm matches. Not every row has a clone size; where given, it reads once, few, many or a size class.

D: TRBD2; J: TRBJ2-7; size: -; V: TRBV27; DNA: TGTGCCAGCAGCCAATGGGCGGGGGAGCCTTACGAGCAGTACTTC; CDR3: CASSQWAGEPYEQYF
D: -; J: TRBJ2-2; size: many; V: TRBV12-3/TRBV12-4; DNA: TGTGCCAGCAGTTTACTCCGAGGGGAGCTGTTTTTT; CDR3: CASSLLRGELFF
D: TRBD1; J: TRBJ1-1; size: -; V: TRBV3-1; DNA: TGTGCCAGCAGCCAAGATGCCGGGACAGACCTGGGGGCTTTCTTT; CDR3: CASSQDAGTDLGAFF
D: TRBD1; J: TRBJ1-2; size: few; V: TRBV3-1; DNA: TGTGCCAGCAGCCCACAGGGGTCTGGCTATGGCTACACCTTC; CDR3: CASSPQGSGYGYTF
D: -; J: TRBJ2-7; size: many; V: TRBV5-1; DNA: TGCGCCAGCAGCTTGGCACAGAACTACGAGCAGTACTTC; CDR3: CASSLAQNYEQYF
D: -; J: TRBJ2-5; size: -; V: TRBV12-3/TRBV12-4; DNA: TGTGCCAGCAGTTTATCAGGGCGGAAGACCCAGTACTTC; CDR3: CASSLSGRKTQYF
D: TRBD2; J: TRBJ2-3; size: -; V: TRBV24-1; DNA: TGTGCCACCAGTGATTTACCGGGACTAGCGGTGTCAGATACGCAGTATTTT; CDR3: CATSDLPGLAVSDTQYF
D: -; J: TRBJ1-2; size: few; V: TRBV13; DNA: TGTGCCAGCAGCTTAGGGGCAGTCGGGGGCTACACCTTC; CDR3: CASSLGAVGGYTF
D: TRBD1; J: TRBJ1-2; size: -; V: TRBV20-1; DNA: TGCAGTGTCCCGAGGGGGCCTGTGGGCTACACCTTC; CDR3: CSVPRGPVGYTF
D: -; J: TRBJ1-4; size: many; V: TRBV30; DNA: TGTGCCTGGAGTCGTGAAAAACTGTTTTTT; CDR3: CAWSREKLFF
D: -; J: TRBJ2-1; size: -; V: TRBV5-8; DNA: TGTGCCGGGAGCTCCTACAATGAGCAGTTCTTC; CDR3: CAGSSYNEQFF
D: -; J: TRBJ2-7; size: -; V: TRBV9; DNA: TGTGCCAGCAGCGTAGGGGGGATCGCCTACGAGCAGTACTTC; CDR3: CASSVGGIAYEQYF
D: -; J: TRBJ2-1; size: few; V: TRBV29-1; DNA: TGCAGCGTCACACACACCTATCGTAGCTCCTACAATGAGCAGTTCTTC; CDR3: CSVTHTYRSSYNEQFF
D: TRBD1; J: TRBJ1-2; size: many; V: TRBV6-1; DNA: TGTGCCAGCACGGGACAGGGTGGCTACACCTTC; CDR3: CASTGQGGYTF
D: -; J: TRBJ2-7; size: many; V: TRBV20-1; DNA: TGCAGTGCAGTATGGGGTCCCGAGCAGTACTTC; CDR3: CSAVWGPEQYF
D: -; J: TRBJ1-2; size: many; V: TRBV6-2/TRBV6-3; DNA: TGTGCCAGCGGAACCGTGGTGTGGGGGACTTCTTATGGCTACACCTTC; CDR3: CASGTVVWGTSYGYTF
D: -; J: TRBJ2-4; size: many; V: TRBV24-1; DNA: TGTGCCACCAGTGATGCACAGGGTCGAGAGGACATTCAGTACTTC; CDR3: CATSDAQGREDIQYF
D: TRBD2; J: TRBJ2-5; size: many; V: TRBV27; DNA: TGTGCCAGCAGTTCCCGGACTAGCGGGAGTGCGGAGACCCAGTACTTC; CDR3: CASSSRTSGSAETQYF
D: -; J: TRBJ1-2; size: few; V: TRBV4-1; DNA: TGCGCCAGCAGCCAAAACCAGGGGAAAAACTATGGCTACACCTTC; CDR3: CASSQNQGKNYGYTF
D: -; J: TRBJ1-5; size: few; V: TRBV6-2/TRBV6-3; DNA: TGTGCCAGCAGCCCCACAGGGCTCCGTCGGCAGCCCCAGCATTTT; CDR3: CASSPTGLRRQPQHF
D: -; J: TRBJ1-1; size: few; V: TRBV25-1; DNA: TGTGCCAGCAGTACCGGGATTGGGATTAAAAACACTGAAGCTTTCTTT; CDR3: CASSTGIGIKNTEAFF
D: TRBD1; J: TRBJ1-1; size: many; V: TRBV13; DNA: TGTGCCAGCAGCTTACGCCCCAGGGGGAGCACTGAAGCTTTCTTT; CDR3: CASSLRPRGSTEAFF
D: -; J: TRBJ1-5; size: many; V: TRBV6-1; DNA: TGTGCCATCGGGGACTCCTATCAGCCCCAGCATTTT; CDR3: CAIGDSYQPQHF
D: -; J: TRBJ1-4; size: many; V: TRBV5-1; DNA: TGCGCCAGCAGCTTGGGGGGGAGGACTAATGAAAAACTGTTTTTT; CDR3: CASSLGGRTNEKLFF
D: -; J: TRBJ1-1; size: -; V: TRBV12-3/TRBV12-4; DNA: TGTGCCAGCAGCAAGGGGGGGGCGGTCGAGGAGACTGAAGCTTTCTTT; CDR3: CASSKGGAVEETEAFF
D: TRBD1; J: TRBJ1-2; size: many; V: TRBV11-2; DNA: TGTGCCAGCAGCCCTCAATGGGACAGAAACTATGGCTACACCTTC; CDR3: CASSPQWDRNYGYTF
D: -; J: TRBJ1-3; size: -; V: TRBV28; DNA: TGTGCCAGCAGTTCCCCGTACTTGAGCTCTGGAAACACCATATATTTT; CDR3: CASSSPYLSSGNTIYF
D: TRBD1; J: TRBJ1-2; size: -; V: TRBV5-1; DNA: TGCGCCAGCAGCCGGGGACAGGGGGCGATTGGTGGCTACACCTTC; CDR3: CASSRGQGAIGGYTF
D: -; J: TRBJ1-5; size: many; V: TRBV28; DNA: TGTGCCAGCATCCCGCCCAGGCAGGGAGACAATCAGCCCCAGCATTTT; CDR3: CASIPPRQGDNQPQHF
D: -; J: TRBJ1-3; size: -; V: TRBV15; DNA: TGTGCCACCAGACTCAGGGAAAACACCATATATTTT; CDR3: CATRLRENTIYF
D: TRBD1; J: TRBJ1-2; size: many; V: TRBV12-3/TRBV12-4; DNA: TGTGCCAGCGCTGCCGGGACAGCAGATAACTATGGCTACACCTTC; CDR3: CASAAGTADNYGYTF
D: -; J: TRBJ2-5; size: few; V: TRBV7-2; DNA: TGTGCCAGCAGCTTAGTCCAAGGGTTGTACCAAGAGACCCAGTACTTC; CDR3: CASSLVQGLYQETQYF
D: -; J: TRBJ2-5; size: -; V: TRBV6-1; DNA: TGTGCCAGCAGTGTGTCTAGGGAAGGCGGGGAGACCCAGTACTTC; CDR3: CASSVSREGGETQYF
D: -; J: TRBJ2-7; size: few; V: TRBV30; DNA: TGTGCCTGGAGTGTTTCGACAGGCCCCTACGAGCAGTACTTC; CDR3: CAWSVSTGPYEQYF
D: TRBD1; J: TRBJ1-5; size: few; V: TRBV20-1; DNA: TGCAGTGCAAAAACAGGGGGAGATCAGCCCCAGCATTTT; CDR3: CSAKTGGDQPQHF
D: -; J: TRBJ2-1; size: -; V: TRBV11-2; DNA: TGTGCCAGCAGCTTAGTTTTTGGGACGGAGAATGAGCAGTTCTTC; CDR3: CASSLVFGTENEQFF
D: -; J: TRBJ1-1; size: many; V: TRBV11-2; DNA: TGTGCCAGCAGCCCGATCACGAACGCTGAAGCTTTCTTT; CDR3: CASSPITNAEAFF
D: -; J: TRBJ2-2; size: few; V: TRBV6-9; DNA: TGTGCCAGCAGTTACCCGGGAGGGGACAGGGAGGCCACCGGGGAGCTGTTTTTT; CDR3: CASSYPGGDREATGELFF
D: TRBD2; J: TRBJ2-5; size: once; V: TRBV7-9; DNA: TGTGCCAGCAGCTCCTTAAAACTCTCGGGACTAGCGGGAGCGACCCAGTACTTC; CDR3: CASSSLKLSGLAGATQYF
D: TRBD2; J: TRBJ2-1; size: -; V: TRBV20-1; DNA: TGCAGTGCTAGAGATAGTCGACTAGCGCGCAATGAGCAGTTCTTC; CDR3: CSARDSRLARNEQFF
D: -; J: TRBJ2-7; size: many; V: TRBV7-8; DNA: TGTGCCAGCAGCTTATCGGGATTAGGCTACGAGCAGTACTTC; CDR3: CASSLSGLGYEQYF
D: TRBD1; J: TRBJ1-5; size: few; V: TRBV19; DNA: TGTGCCAGTAGGGGGAGAAGGACAGGGCCCTATCAGCCCCAGCATTTT; CDR3: CASRGRRTGPYQPQHF
D: -; J: TRBJ2-5; size: many; V: TRBV28; DNA: TGTGCCAGCAGTCTAGGAACTAGGGGTAGTATGGAGACCCAGTACTTC; CDR3: CASSLGTRGSMETQYF
D: TRBD2; J: TRBJ2-7; size: many; V: TRBV6-1; DNA: TGTGCCAGCAGTGACTCTAGCGGGAGAACCTACGAGCAGTACTTC; CDR3: CASSDSSGRTYEQYF
D: -; J: TRBJ1-1; size: few; V: TRBV6-9; DNA: TGTGCCAGCAGTTTCACATCAGGTTTAAACACTGAAGCTTTCTTT; CDR3: CASSFTSGLNTEAFF
D: TRBD1; J: TRBJ1-2; size: many; V: TRBV7-2; DNA: TGTGCCAGCAGCCTCGGTACAGGGGGTATCTATGGCTACACCTTC; CDR3: CASSLGTGGIYGYTF